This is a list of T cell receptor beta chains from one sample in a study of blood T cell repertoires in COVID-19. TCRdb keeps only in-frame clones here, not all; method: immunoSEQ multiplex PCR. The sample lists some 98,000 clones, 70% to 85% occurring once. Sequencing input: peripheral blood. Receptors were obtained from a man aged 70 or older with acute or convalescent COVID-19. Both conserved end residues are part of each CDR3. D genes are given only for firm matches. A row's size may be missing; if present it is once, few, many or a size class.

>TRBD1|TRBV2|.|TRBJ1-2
TGTGCCAGCAGTCCACAGGGGGGAACTCCCTATGGCTACACCTTC
CASSPQGGTPYGYTF
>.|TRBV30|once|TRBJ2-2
TGTGCCTTTGACTCTGGCGGGGAGCTGTTTTTT
CAFDSGGELFF
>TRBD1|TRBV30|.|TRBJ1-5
TGTGCCTGGAGTTTTAGCAGGGGGTACAATCAGCCCCAGCATTTT
CAWSFSRGYNQPQHF
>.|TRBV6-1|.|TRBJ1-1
TGTGCCAGCAGTGATGGACACTCGAACACTGAAGCTTTCTTT
CASSDGHSNTEAFF
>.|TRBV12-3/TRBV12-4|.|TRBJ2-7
TGTGCCAGCAGTCGTCAGGCTGGGGAGCAGTACTTC
CASSRQAGEQYF
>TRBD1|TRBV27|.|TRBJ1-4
TGTGCCAGCACTAACATCGCCGGACAGGGGAATAATGAAAAACTGTTTTTT
CASTNIAGQGNNEKLFF
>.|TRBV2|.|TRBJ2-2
TGTGCCAGCATACTAGTTTCCGGGGAGCTGTTTTTT
CASILVSGELFF
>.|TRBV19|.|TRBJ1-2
TGTGCCAGTAGTGTCAGGAGGGGCCGGGTTAACTATGGCTACACCTTC
CASSVRRGRVNYGYTF
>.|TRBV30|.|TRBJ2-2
TGTGCCTGGAACTGGCCAGGTAACACCGGGGAGCTGTTTTTT
CAWNWPGNTGELFF
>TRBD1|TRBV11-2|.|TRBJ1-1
TGTGCCAGCAGCTTTCAGGGGGCGTTGAACACTGAAGCTTTCTTT
CASSFQGALNTEAFF
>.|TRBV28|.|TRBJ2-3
TGTGCCAGCAGTTTAGGACTACATTCAGATACGCAGTATTTT
CASSLGLHSDTQYF
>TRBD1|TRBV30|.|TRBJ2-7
TGTGCCTGGAACCGGGACAGCCCCTACGAGCAGTACTTC
CAWNRDSPYEQYF
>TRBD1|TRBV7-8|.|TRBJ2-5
TGTGCCAGCAGCCCGACGGGACAGGCCCAAGAGACCCAGTACTTC
CASSPTGQAQETQYF
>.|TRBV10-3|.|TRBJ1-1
TGTGCCATCAGTGAGAAACAGAACACTGAAGCTTTCTTT
CAISEKQNTEAFF
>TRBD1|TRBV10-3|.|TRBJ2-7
TGTGCCATCAGTGGGACAGGGGGCTACGAGCAGTACTTC
CAISGTGGYEQYF
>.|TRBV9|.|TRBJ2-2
TGTGCCAGCAGCCCCCAGGCAGGGGTATCCGGGGAGCTGTTTTTT
CASSPQAGVSGELFF
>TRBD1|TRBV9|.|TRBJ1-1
TGTGCCAGCAGCACGACGGGACAGACGAACACTGAAGCTTTCTTT
CASSTTGQTNTEAFF
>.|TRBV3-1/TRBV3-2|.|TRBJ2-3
TGTGCCAGCAGCCGCGGGACCCTAGATACGCAGTATTTT
CASSRGTLDTQYF
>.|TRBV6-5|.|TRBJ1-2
TGTGCCAGCAGTCGGACAGAAAGCTATGGCTACACCTTC
CASSRTESYGYTF
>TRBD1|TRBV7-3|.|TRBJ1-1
TGTGCCAGCAGCTTTACGACAGGGTCCACTGAAGCTTTCTTT
CASSFTTGSTEAFF
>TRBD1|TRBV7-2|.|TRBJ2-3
TGTGCCAGCAGACCGCAGGGACAGAGCACAGATACGCAGTATTTT
CASRPQGQSTDTQYF
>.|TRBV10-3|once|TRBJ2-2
TGTGCCATCAGTGAGTCGGGACACCTCACCGGGGAGCTGTTTTTT
CAISESGHLTGELFF
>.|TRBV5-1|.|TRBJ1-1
TGCGCCAGCAGCTTGTCTGAGGGGCTCAGGGGTAAAGCTTTCTTT
CASSLSEGLRGKAFF
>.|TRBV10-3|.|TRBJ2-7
TGTGCCATCAGTTTGGAACAGGTGGGCTACGAGCAGTACTTC
CAISLEQVGYEQYF
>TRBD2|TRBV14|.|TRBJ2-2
TGTGCCAGCAGCCTTACGACTAGCTACACCGGGGAGCTGTTTTTT
CASSLTTSYTGELFF
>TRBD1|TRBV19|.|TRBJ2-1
TGTGCCAGTAGTATAACAGGGGGCGCCGTTAATGAGCAGTTCTTC
CASSITGGAVNEQFF
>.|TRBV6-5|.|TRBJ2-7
TGTGCCAGCAACACCGGGGAGGTTCTCGAGCAGTACTTC
CASNTGEVLEQYF
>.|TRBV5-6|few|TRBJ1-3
TGTGCCAGCAGCTTGCTAAAAAGAGGGATCTCTGGAAACACCATATATTTT
CASSLLKRGISGNTIYF
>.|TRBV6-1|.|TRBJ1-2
TGTGCCAGCAGTGAAGTTCCAGGGGCCGCGCTTTCGTATGGCTACACCTTC
CASSEVPGAALSYGYTF
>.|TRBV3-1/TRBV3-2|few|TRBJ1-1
TGTGCCAGCAGCCAAGGGTTCACAGCGAACACTGAAGCTTTCTTT
CASSQGFTANTEAFF
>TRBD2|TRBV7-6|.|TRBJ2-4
TGTGCCAGCAGCCTTCAAGGTAGCGGGGTCGGAAACATTCAGTACTTC
CASSLQGSGVGNIQYF
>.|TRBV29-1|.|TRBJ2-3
TGCAGCACTACCGGTAGCACAGATACGCAGTATTTT
CSTTGSTDTQYF